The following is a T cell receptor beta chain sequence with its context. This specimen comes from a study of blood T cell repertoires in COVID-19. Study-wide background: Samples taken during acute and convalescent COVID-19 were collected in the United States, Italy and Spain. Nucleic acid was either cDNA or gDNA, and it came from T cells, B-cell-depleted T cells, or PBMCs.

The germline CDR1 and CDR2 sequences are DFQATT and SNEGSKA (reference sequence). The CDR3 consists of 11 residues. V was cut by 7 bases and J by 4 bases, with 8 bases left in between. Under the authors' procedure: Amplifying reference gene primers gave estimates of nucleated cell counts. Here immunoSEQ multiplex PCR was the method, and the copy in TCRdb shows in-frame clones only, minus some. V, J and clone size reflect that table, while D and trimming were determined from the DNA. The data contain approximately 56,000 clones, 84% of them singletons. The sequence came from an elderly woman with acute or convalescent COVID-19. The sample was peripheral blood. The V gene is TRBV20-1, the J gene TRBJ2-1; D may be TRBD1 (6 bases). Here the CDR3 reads CSGGQYNEQFF. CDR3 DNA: TGCAGTGGGGGACAATACAATGAGCAGTTCTTC.